This T cell receptor (beta chain) came from a study of T cell responses to AZD1222 COVID-19 vaccine (dated by TCRdb to about 2021). Some background on the complete study: AZD1222 recipients given second doses at about 4 weeks or at about 12 weeks were pooled, since spike-specific TCR depth and breadth were not found to differ between the two schedules. A total of around 240 trial participants underwent TCR sequencing, of whom 200 to 220 had received two doses of AZD1222 and about 26 had received two doses of the MenACWY control vaccine. Trial participants were enrolled into age subgroups of 18-55, 56-69 and 70-plus years, which contained about 150, 27 and 61 TCR-sequenced participants, respectively.

This sample's time point label indicates: baseline before first vaccination. Vaccinee samples were obtained from the UK trials COV001 and COV002, which included a single-blind randomized controlled phase 2/3 trial of AZD1222 (ChAdOx1 nCoV-19) in healthy adults. For TCRbeta chain sequencing, PBMC samples were collected from trial participants at day 0 and at day 28 after the second dose. The CDR3 runs 16 residues from the cysteine to the phenylalanine. The kept DNA is CDR3 alone, 48 bases in frame from the first base. CDR1 LNHDA and CDR2 SQIVND are derived from the germline V gene (reference sequence). For this chain, trimming is 2 bases at the V end and 4 bases at the J end, and the number of junction bases without a gene match is 8. The CDR3 regions of human TCRbeta chains were analyzed by immunosequencing. The original methods were these. TCRs in the repertoires were compared against a reference library of SARS-CoV-2-specific TCRs that had been generated with the MIRA antigen-specificity platform. Breadth was defined as the fraction of unique TCRs that were SARS-CoV-2-associated. Depth was defined as the fraction of total T cells that were SARS-CoV-2-associated. Each spike-specific TCR was assigned to its reactive spike region and to a CD4 or CD8 class using the MIRA data. Log10-transformed breadth and depth values were compared by one-way ANOVA with Sidak's multiple comparisons tests. In its TCRdb copy, this immuneACCESS table keeps in-frame sequences only and misses some clones. Where compared with another copy, unresolved V genes explain less than half of these, and the others have no known cause. The V and J calls and the clone size are those of that table, but D and trimming were determined from the DNA. This sample comprises 110,000 or so clones, 70% to 90% of them detected only once. Jointly, the top ten make up over 3% of the sample.

On the study overall, not on this receptor specifically: The 56-69-year group was small, and its depth increase did not reach significance, likely because of low power. After two AZD1222 doses, spike-specific TCR breadth and depth were significantly higher than at day 0 and than in MenACWY recipients. Because no day 14 peak-response samples were available, the repertoires could be characterized only after the peak T cell response. Participants were mostly white British and included more females than males, and it was suggested by the authors that clonal diversity may have been underestimated. Conclusions about previously exposed vaccinees were limited because only six AZD1222 recipients were SARS-CoV-2 seropositive at baseline. Nearly half of unique spike-specific TCRs reportedly recognized epitopes outside regions mutated in the B.1.351 and B.1.1.7 variants. Vaccine-associated CD4 TCRs spanned the whole spike protein, with dominant responses in regions 160-218 and 743-854.

Remarks on this clone: The antigen this receptor binds is unknown. Within one base of it there is no much larger clone, and no base qualities were kept.

The sequenced sample was peripheral blood, obtained on day 0 of AZD1222 vaccination. This TCR was sampled from an adult in good health. Recombination joined TRBV19 with TRBJ2-5; 9 bases in the junction line up with TRBD1. The CDR3 protein is CASSISAQGAGETQYF. Read as DNA, the sequence is TGTGCCAGTAGTATATCTGCACAGGGGGCTGGAGAGACCCAGTACTTC.